Detailed here is one T cell receptor beta chain. What it recognizes is unknown. PCR amplification relied on 60 Vbeta primers (plus 13 Jbeta primers). Profiling relied on immunoSEQ multiplex PCR, and the TCRdb table lists in-frame clones only, not all of them. This sample has roughly 140,000 clones, with 55% to 70% found just once. V gave up 4 bases and J gave up 0 bases; unmatched junction bases: 4. The CDR3 spans 16 residues. Germline V gene sequence: CDR1 SGHAT, CDR2 FQNNGV. This sample is part of a study of cytomegalovirus exposure and HLA in healthy donors. Whole-study results and caveats: Immune exposure information comprised only CMV serostatus. Highly shared sequence variants in one cluster were likely a sequencing artifact. Some TCR beta chains (roughly 160 of them) were listed as cytomegalovirus-associated. Reportedly, TCR beta sequences accurately predicted HLA-A and HLA-B alleles in most subjects.

The clonotype originates from a woman aged 25 to 39 in good health and CMV-seropositive. This rearrangement joins TRBV11-2 to TRBJ2-1; 9 bases are a match to TRBD2. Sequencing input: PBMCs. The DNA for the CDR3 is TGTGCCAGCAGCTCCCTAGCGGGAAGCTCCTACAATGAGCAGTTCTTC. The encoded protein is CASSSLAGSSYNEQFF.